This T cell receptor (beta chain) was retrieved from a study of CD8 T cells in ankylosing spondylitis. TCRdb redid the calling of the 5' RACE reads with MiXCR, one entry per CDR3 protein. Of 100,000 or so distinct CDR3 sequences in the sample, roughly 9% were seen once. This clonotype was detected only a few times. Its target is unknown. CDR3 size: 16 residues. Germline lookup yields CDR1 SGHVS and CDR2 FQNEAQ. V lost 2 bases, J lost 4 bases, and 15 bases lay in between. Broader study findings: The study identified a TCR beta motif of about eight highly homologous variants that appeared characteristic of ankylosing spondylitis blood. Researchers reportedly found disease-linked clones significantly enriched in matched ankylosing spondylitis synovial fluid.

The V call is TRBV7-8, the J call TRBJ2-1; the D gene is possibly TRBD1 (5 bases). The material sequenced was blood, either unsorted or a sorted T cell fraction (not recorded which). This TCR was recovered from a male donor with ankylosing spondylitis. CDR3 DNA sequence: TGTGCCAGCAGCTTACTGCAGGGTGAGGAATACAATGAGCAGTTCTTC. It yields the protein CASSLLQGEEYNEQFF.